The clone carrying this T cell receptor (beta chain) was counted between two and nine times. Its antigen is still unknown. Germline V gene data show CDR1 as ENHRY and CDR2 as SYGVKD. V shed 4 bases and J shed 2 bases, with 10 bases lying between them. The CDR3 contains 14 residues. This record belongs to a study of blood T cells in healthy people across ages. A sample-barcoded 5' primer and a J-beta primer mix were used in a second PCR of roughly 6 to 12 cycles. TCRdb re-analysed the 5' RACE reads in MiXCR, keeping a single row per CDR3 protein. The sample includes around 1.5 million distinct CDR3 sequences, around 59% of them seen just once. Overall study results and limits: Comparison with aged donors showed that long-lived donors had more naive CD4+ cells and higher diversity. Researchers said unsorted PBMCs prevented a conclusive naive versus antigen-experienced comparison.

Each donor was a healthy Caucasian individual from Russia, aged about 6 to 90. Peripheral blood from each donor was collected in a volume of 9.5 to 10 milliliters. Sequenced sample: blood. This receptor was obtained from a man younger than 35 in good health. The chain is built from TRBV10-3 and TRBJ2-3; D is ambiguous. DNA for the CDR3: TGTGCCATCAGTGGCACCTACCCCACAGATACGCAGTATTTT. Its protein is CAISGTYPTDTQYF.